The T cell receptor beta chain under discussion was sequenced for a study of blood T cell repertoires in COVID-19. Study context: From T cells, B-cell-depleted T cells, or PBMCs came the material, which was cDNA or gDNA.

Assay used: immunoSEQ multiplex PCR; TCRdb lists only in-frame clones, some missing. The table lists about 87,000 clones, roughly nine tenths of them singletons, with approximately 5.2% in the top ten. The CDR3 loop spans 17 amino acids. V was clipped by 4 bases and J by 0 bases; unmatched bases: 7. This receptor was identified in a woman older than 75 with active COVID-19. The J gene is TRBJ2-1, the V gene TRBV5-3; TRBD2 matches at 10 bases. TRBV5-3 is known as an ORF, though its function is uncertain. The specimen sequenced was peripheral blood. The CDR3, as DNA: TGTGCCAGAAGCCTTGAAAGCGGGGGGGACTCCTACAATGAGCAGTTCTTC. Its translation: CARSLESGGDSYNEQFF.